Ten or more counts support the clone carrying this TCR beta chain. Its antigen is still unknown. Each CDR3 protein is one row after TCRdb ran MiXCR on the 5' RACE reads. The data hold 100,000 or so distinct CDR3 sequences, with 4.5% to 6.5% observed a single time. These data belong to a study of identical twins. Study findings and constraints: Excess low generation probability was seen in twin-shared out-of-frame alpha sequences.

The V end lost 6 bases, the J end lost 2 bases, and 15 bases lay between the germline ends. The CDR3 runs to 15 residues. Material for sequencing was memory T cells sorted from blood. This receptor was identified in a woman in her 50s in good health. V usage is TRBV12-3 or TRBV12-4 and J usage is TRBJ2-3, with a weak D call TRBD2 (5 bases). The CDR3 is CASRPGLTDTDTQYF. The CDR3, as DNA: TGTGCCAGCAGACCCGGACTGACTGACACAGATACGCAGTATTTT.